Each of the 26 T cell receptor beta chains below was sequenced from the same sample in a study of identical twins. In TCRdb, the 5' RACE reads were re-called with MiXCR into one record per CDR3 protein. The sample holds approximately 220,000 distinct CDR3 sequences, 7.5% seen once. These data also formed part of another study, on yellow fever vaccine responses in identical twins.

Sequenced sample: memory (CD45RO+) T cells sorted from blood. These receptors all come from a woman under 30 in good health.

This chain links TRBV28 with TRBJ2-1; no clear D. The germline gives CDR1 MDHEN, CDR2 SYDVKM. CDR3 length equals 13 residues. Trimming removed 3 bases at V and 6 bases at J, with 9 bases between. CDR3 loop: CASSFQAPNEQFF. DNA for the CDR3: TGTGCCAGCAGTTTCCAAGCTCCCAATGAGCAGTTCTTC.

V and J are TRBV7-2 and TRBJ2-7; D is unclear. The CDR3 runs to 15 residues. The V gene's germline CDR1 is SGHTA and CDR2 FQGNSA. V gave up 4 bases and J gave up 2 bases, with 15 bases separating them. The CDR3 region is CASSYDSRVTYEQYF. Written as DNA, the CDR3 is TGTGCCAGCAGCTACGACTCTCGGGTCACCTACGAGCAGTACTTC.

CDR3 loop: CASRRGQLPVNEQYF. The CDR3 DNA follows: TGTGCCAGCAGAAGGGGACAGCTGCCTGTGAACGAGCAGTACTTC. This chain links TRBV6-1 with TRBJ2-7; 7 nucleotides line up with TRBD1. CDR3 length: 15 amino acids. J lost 5 bases, V lost 6 bases, and 13 bases had no gene match. Germline CDR1 is MNHNS and CDR2 is SASEGT.

This clonotype was seen at least ten times. The chain combines TRBV20-1 with TRBJ2-1, with 7 nucleotides matching TRBD2. Losses at the gene ends were 0 bases for V and 9 bases for J; bases not matched to a gene: 14. Per the germline V gene, CDR1 is DFQATT and CDR2 is SNEGSKA (reference sequence). This CDR3 spans 16 amino acids. The CDR3 nucleotides are TGCAGTGCTAGAGAACCGAACCTTCGGGACTACCCTGAGCAGTTCTTC. This sequence encodes CSAREPNLRDYPEQFF.

This clonotype was seen ten or more times. The rearrangement joins TRBV5-1 to TRBJ2-7; 13 bases agree with TRBD2. V lost 2 bases and J lost 3; bases outside the gene matches: 2. This CDR3 is 15 amino acids long. CDR1 and CDR2 (germline): SGHRS, YFSETQ. The CDR3 is CASSFGLAGVYEQYF. As DNA, the CDR3 is TGCGCCAGCAGCTTCGGACTAGCGGGAGTCTACGAGCAGTACTTC.

This clonotype was counted many times. This chain joins TRBV3-1 and TRBJ2-2; 7 bases fit TRBD2. Germline CDR1 is LGHDT and CDR2 is YNNKEL (reference sequence). The CDR3 length is 14 residues. The ends lost 1 base at V and 7 bases at J; junction bases unmatched: 3. The DNA for the CDR3 is TGTGCCAGCAGCCAAGGACTAGCTGACGGGGAGCTGTTTTTT. This encodes CASSQGLADGELFF.

The V and J genes are TRBV5-1 and TRBJ2-7; the D gene is possibly TRBD2 (6 bases). V dropped 6 bases and J dropped 0 bases, with 16 bases sitting between them. CDR3 length: 15 residues. Germline lookup yields CDR1 SGHRS and CDR2 YFSETQ. CDR3 coding DNA: TGCGCCAGCAACCGGGGACTTCCGAGCTCCTACGAGCAGTACTTC. Its protein is CASNRGLPSSYEQYF.

There are many counts of this clonotype. The rearrangement joins TRBV28 to TRBJ2-5, with 7 bases aligning to TRBD2. The V gene end was trimmed by 3 bases and the J gene end by 7 bases; junction bases not matched to a gene: 11. The length of the CDR3 is 15 residues. Germline CDR1 is MDHEN and CDR2 is SYDVKM. The CDR3 nucleotides read TGTGCCAGCAGTTTTCTGACTAGCCGGGTGGGGACCCAGTACTTC. This sequence encodes CASSFLTSRVGTQYF. Supplemented by reference TRBV28 and TRBJ2-5, the full variable domain reads DVKVTQSSRYLVKRTGEKVFLECVQDMDHENMFWYRQDPGLGLRLIYFSYDVKMKEKGDIPEGYSVSREKKERFSLILESASTNQTSMYLCASSFLTSRVGTQYFGPGTRLLVL.

The V and J genes are TRBV6-1 and TRBJ2-7, with 7 bases aligning to TRBD2. V lost 5 bases, J lost 2 bases, and 15 bases stayed unmatched. The germline V gene encodes CDR1 MNHNS and CDR2 SASEGT. CDR3 length equals 17 residues. DNA of the CDR3: TGTGCCAGCAGTCTCCCAGGTATTAGCGGGTTTCCCTACGAGCAGTACTTC. This encodes CASSLPGISGFPYEQYF.

This clonotype appeared a few times. V is TRBV2 and J is TRBJ1-2; D gene uncertain. The CDR3 totals 13 residues. Per germline, CDR1 SNHLY and CDR2 FYNNEI. Trimming took off 6 bases at V and 9 bases at J, with 17 bases between the two ends. CDR3 DNA: TGTGCCAGCAGCCGGGAGGTTGAAGGGAGCTACACCTTC. Its translation is CASSREVEGSYTF.

This clonotype was seen repeatedly, ten times or more. The chain employs TRBV28 and TRBJ2-2; TRBD1 is a possible D gene (6 bases). The germline gives CDR1 MDHEN, CDR2 SYDVKM. The CDR3 covers 15 residues. Trimming stripped 9 bases from V and 3 bases from J, with 17 bases between. The CDR3 spells CASKLLDSYTGELFF. The CDR3 nucleotides read TGTGCCAGTAAATTATTGGACAGTTACACCGGGGAGCTGTTTTTT.

Many counts were recorded for this clonotype. The chain employs TRBV29-1 and TRBJ2-7; 7 bases are shared with TRBD1. The CDR3 runs 13 residues. With V trimmed by 6 bases and J by 3 bases, 8 bases remained unmatched. The germline V gene has CDR1 SQVTM and CDR2 ANQGSEA. DNA for the CDR3: TGCAGCGTGAAGTCCGGGACAGACTACGAGCAGTACTTC. Protein sequence: CSVKSGTDYEQYF.

This clonotype was seen a handful of times. CDR3 sequence reads: CASQPGQGYEQYF. The CDR3 DNA follows: TGTGCCTCTCAACCGGGACAGGGTTACGAGCAGTACTTC. V is TRBV27 and J is TRBJ2-7, with 9 bases lining up with TRBD1. Germline CDR1 MNHEY, CDR2 SMNVEV (reference sequence). CDR3 length equals 13 residues. V was clipped by 11 bases and J by 4 bases; unmatched bases: 9.

The V and J genes are TRBV20-1 and TRBJ2-1; D assignment may be TRBD1 or TRBD2 (5 bases each). There are 15 residues in the CDR3. Germline lookup yields CDR1 DFQATT and CDR2 SNEGSKA (reference sequence). With 5 bases removed from V and 0 bases from J, the gap between germline ends came to 14 bases. CDR3 DNA: TGCAGTGCTCCGGGCCGGGACGACTCCTACAATGAGCAGTTCTTC. It codes for CSAPGRDDSYNEQFF.

This chain joins TRBV29-1 and TRBJ2-1, with D maybe TRBD2 (5 bases). This CDR3 is built from 13 residues. With 2 bases removed from V and 13 bases from J, the gap between germline ends came to 18 bases. Germline assignment: CDR1 SQVTM and CDR2 ANQGSEA. This CDR3 is CSVELTITGPQFF. CDR3 nucleotides: TGCAGCGTTGAATTGACTATAACCGGACCCCAGTTCTTC.

This chain joins TRBV30 and TRBJ2-7; D perhaps matches TRBD2 (6 bases). The CDR3 is 13 amino acids. Germline V gives CDR1 GTSNPN, CDR2 SVGIG (reference sequence). V lost 2 bases and J 2 bases, leaving 10 bases between the germline ends. In DNA, the CDR3 is TGTGCCTGGAGTAGCGGGTCGCCCTACGAGCAGTACTTC. This gives the protein CAWSSGSPYEQYF.

The table lists this clonotype with many counts. The chain couples TRBV5-4 to TRBJ2-5, with TRBD2 matching 7 bases. The CDR3 contains 15 residues. Germline CDR1 is SGHNT and CDR2 is YYREEE (reference sequence). V lost 0 bases and J lost 3; bases outside the gene matches: 5. CDR3 DNA sequence: TGTGCCAGCAGCTTGGCGAGCGGGAAAAAAGAGACCCAGTACTTC. Encoded protein: CASSLASGKKETQYF.

V gene TRBV7-2 combines with J gene TRBJ2-3; D is possibly TRBD2 (5 bases). Germline V CDR1 and CDR2: SGHTA, FQGNSA. V was clipped by 5 bases and J by 8 bases, with 17 bases between them. The CDR3 covers 14 residues. This CDR3 is CASSRGPETSTQYF. The CDR3 bases are TGTGCCAGCAGCAGAGGGCCAGAAACGAGTACGCAGTATTTT.

This clonotype was detected only a few times. V is TRBV7-8 and J is TRBJ2-2, with D perhaps matching TRBD1 (5 bases). CDR3 length: 19 amino acids. V lost 1 base to trimming and J lost 0 bases, with 18 bases between them. Germline loops: CDR1 SGHVS, CDR2 FQNEAQ. The CDR3 DNA reads TGTGCCAGCAGCTTAGAGTCATATACGTGGACAACGAACACCGGGGAGCTGTTTTTT. It codes for CASSLESYTWTTNTGELFF.

This clonotype was found a few times. J is TRBJ2-5 and V is TRBV7-9, with 8 bases fitting TRBD1. Germline V gene sequence: CDR1 SEHNR, CDR2 FQNEAQ (reference sequence). Trimming cost V 7 bases and J 7 bases; bases outside gene matches: 8. CDR3 size: 13 residues. The CDR3 nucleotides are TGTGCCAGCACCCAGACAGGGGAAGGGACCCAGTACTTC. As protein: CASTQTGEGTQYF.

This clonotype was counted many times. The V and J genes are TRBV21-1 and TRBJ1-6; the D segment call TRBD1 is taken from the table without a DNA check. TRBV21-1 is annotated as a pseudogene. The CDR3 length is 18 residues. CDR3 sequence reads: CASSKETGGTLYNSPLHF. The CDR3, as DNA: TGTGCCAGCAGCAAAGAAACAGGGGGGACACTCTATAATTCACCCCTCCACTTT.

In its sample, this clonotype was seen many times. V and J are TRBV4-3 and TRBJ2-7; no reliable D call. This CDR3 is built from 16 residues. Deletions cut 0 bases from V and 0 bases from J, with 12 bases between. CDR1 and CDR2 from the germline V gene are LGHNA and YSLEER. CDR3 coding DNA: TGCGCCAGCAGCCAAGAACTGCAAGATAGCTCCTACGAGCAGTACTTC. Translating gives CASSQELQDSSYEQYF.

This chain connects TRBV5-6 to TRBJ1-1, with D tentatively TRBD1 (6 bases). V was clipped by 4 bases and J by 0 bases, with 10 bases between them. The CDR3 is made up of 14 amino acids. Germline V gene sequence: CDR1 SGHDT, CDR2 YYEEEE. The CDR3 region is CASSGQIMNTEAFF. CDR3 nucleotide sequence: TGTGCCAGCAGCGGACAGATCATGAACACTGAAGCTTTCTTT.

This clonotype occurred many times. V gene TRBV5-1 combines with J gene TRBJ2-7; D uncertain. V was shortened by 3 bases and J by 0 bases, with 4 bases between the two germline ends. The CDR3 runs to 12 residues. Looked up from germline, CDR1 is SGHRS and CDR2 is YFSETQ. CDR3 amino acids: CASSYDSYEQYF. CDR3 nucleotides: TGCGCCAGCAGCTACGACTCCTACGAGCAGTACTTC.

This clonotype was seen at least ten times. The V and J genes are TRBV18 and TRBJ1-1; 7 nucleotides align to TRBD1. Germline CDR1 and CDR2: KGHSH and LQKENI. This CDR3 spans 14 amino acids. Germline trimming cut 1 base from V and 4 bases from J; bases unmatched to any gene: 3. The CDR3 DNA reads as TGTGCCAGCTCACCACAAGGGGGCCTCACTGAAGCTTTCTTT. It is translated as CASSPQGGLTEAFF.

This chain uses TRBV11-2 with TRBJ2-2; D is perhaps TRBD1 (5 bases). The V and J ends lost 5 bases and 6 bases respectively, with 13 bases between them. Germline CDR1 and CDR2: SGHAT and FQNNGV. The CDR3 extends over 14 amino acids. For the CDR3, the DNA is TGTGCCAGCAGCAGGAAGGGGTCCGCCGGGGAGCTGTTTTTT. As protein: CASSRKGSAGELFF.